These 2 T cell receptor beta chains share one sample of origin, sequenced in a study of T cell changes during pregnancy in multiple sclerosis. Sequencing was performed with immunoSEQ multiplex PCR; in TCRdb, only in-frame clones are kept and a portion is missing. The data hold tens of thousands of clones, with 90% to 95% observed a single time. Sequences were derived from CD8+ T cells from peripheral blood mononuclear cells, sampled in the third trimester of pregnancy. The source of these receptors is a female donor with multiple sclerosis, enrolled in a pregnancy study.

This chain uses TRBV6-5 with TRBJ2-7, with TRBD1 identical over 8 bases. The CDR3 runs 14 residues. Trimming took 2 bases from V and 2 from J; bases not matched to a gene: 2. The germline V gene has CDR1 MNHEY and CDR2 SVGAGI. The CDR3 DNA is TGTGCCAGCAGTTACGCGACAGGGGCCTACGAGCAGTACTTC. Amino acids: CASSYATGAYEQYF.

This clone was found many times. The chain carries TRBV16 and TRBJ2-7, with TRBD1 identical over 8 bases. CDR3 length equals 13 residues. Germline CDR1 and CDR2: KGHSY and FQNENV. V lost 4 bases, J lost 2 bases, and 1 base stayed unmatched. The DNA of the CDR3 is TGTGCCAGCAGCCCGGACAGGGCCTACGAGCAGTACTTC. Protein product: CASSPDRAYEQYF.